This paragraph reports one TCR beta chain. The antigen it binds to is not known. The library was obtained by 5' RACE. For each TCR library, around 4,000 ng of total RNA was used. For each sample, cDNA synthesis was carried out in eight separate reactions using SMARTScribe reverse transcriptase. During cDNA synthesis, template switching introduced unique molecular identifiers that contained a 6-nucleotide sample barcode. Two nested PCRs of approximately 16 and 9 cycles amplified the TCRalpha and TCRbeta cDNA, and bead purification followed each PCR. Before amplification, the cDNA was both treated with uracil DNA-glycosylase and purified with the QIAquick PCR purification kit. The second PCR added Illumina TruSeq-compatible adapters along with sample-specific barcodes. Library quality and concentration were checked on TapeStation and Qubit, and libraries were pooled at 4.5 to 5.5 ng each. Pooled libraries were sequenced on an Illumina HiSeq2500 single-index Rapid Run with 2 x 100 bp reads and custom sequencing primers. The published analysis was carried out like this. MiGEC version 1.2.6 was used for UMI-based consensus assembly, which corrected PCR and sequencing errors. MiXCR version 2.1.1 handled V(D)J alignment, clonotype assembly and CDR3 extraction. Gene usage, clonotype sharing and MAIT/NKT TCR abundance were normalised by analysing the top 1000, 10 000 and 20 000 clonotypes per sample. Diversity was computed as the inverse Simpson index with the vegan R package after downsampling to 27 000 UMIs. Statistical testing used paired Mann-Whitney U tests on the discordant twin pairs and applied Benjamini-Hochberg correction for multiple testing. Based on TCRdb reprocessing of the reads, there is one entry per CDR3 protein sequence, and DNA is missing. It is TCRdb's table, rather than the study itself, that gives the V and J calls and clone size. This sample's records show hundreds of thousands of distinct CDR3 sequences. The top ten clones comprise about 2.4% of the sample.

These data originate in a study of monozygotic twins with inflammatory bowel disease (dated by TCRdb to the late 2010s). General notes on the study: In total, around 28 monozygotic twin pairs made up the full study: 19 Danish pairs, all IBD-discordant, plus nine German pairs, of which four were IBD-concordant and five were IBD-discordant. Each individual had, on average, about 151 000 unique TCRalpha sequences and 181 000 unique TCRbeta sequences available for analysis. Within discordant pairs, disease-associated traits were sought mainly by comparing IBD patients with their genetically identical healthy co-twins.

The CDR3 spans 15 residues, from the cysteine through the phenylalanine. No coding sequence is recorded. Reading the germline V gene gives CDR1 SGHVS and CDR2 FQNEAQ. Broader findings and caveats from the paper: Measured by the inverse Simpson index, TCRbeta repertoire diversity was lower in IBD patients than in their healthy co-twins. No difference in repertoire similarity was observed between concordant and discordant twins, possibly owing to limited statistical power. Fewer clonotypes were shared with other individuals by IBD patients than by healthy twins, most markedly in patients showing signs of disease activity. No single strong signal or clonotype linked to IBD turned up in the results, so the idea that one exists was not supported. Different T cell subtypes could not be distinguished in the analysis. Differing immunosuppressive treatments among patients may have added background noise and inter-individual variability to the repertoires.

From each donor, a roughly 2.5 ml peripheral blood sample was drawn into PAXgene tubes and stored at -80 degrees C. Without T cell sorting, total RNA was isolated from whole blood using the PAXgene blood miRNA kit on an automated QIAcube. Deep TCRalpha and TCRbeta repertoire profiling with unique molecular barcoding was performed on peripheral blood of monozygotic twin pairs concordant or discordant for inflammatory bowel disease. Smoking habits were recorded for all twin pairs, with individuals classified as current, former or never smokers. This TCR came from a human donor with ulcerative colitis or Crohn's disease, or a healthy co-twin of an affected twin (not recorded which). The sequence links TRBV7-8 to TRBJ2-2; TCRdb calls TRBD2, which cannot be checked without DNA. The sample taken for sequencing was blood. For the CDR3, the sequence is CASSFLGGRTGELFF.